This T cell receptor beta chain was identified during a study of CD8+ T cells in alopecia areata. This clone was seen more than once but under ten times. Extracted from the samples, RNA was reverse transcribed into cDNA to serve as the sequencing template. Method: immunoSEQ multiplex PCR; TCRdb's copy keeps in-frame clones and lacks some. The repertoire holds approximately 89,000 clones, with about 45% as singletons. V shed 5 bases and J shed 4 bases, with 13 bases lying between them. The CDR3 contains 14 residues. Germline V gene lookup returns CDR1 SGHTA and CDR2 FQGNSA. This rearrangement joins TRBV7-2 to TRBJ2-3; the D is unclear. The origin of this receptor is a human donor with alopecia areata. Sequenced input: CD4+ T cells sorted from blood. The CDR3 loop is CASSLRNIADTQYF. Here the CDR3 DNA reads TGTGCCAGCAGCCTACGTAATATCGCAGATACGCAGTATTTT.